The 17 T cell receptor beta chains below were found in one sample sequenced in a study of Tregs in tolerant kidney transplant recipients. TCRdb's copy holds only in-frame clones and misses some; the assay was immunoSEQ multiplex PCR. The sample yields 75,000 to 95,000 clones, roughly nine tenths seen once. The sample consisted of CD8+ T cells from blood. These receptors all stem from a human donor in good health.

This sequence joins TRBV30 and TRBJ2-7; a weak D match, TRBD1 (7 bases). Germline loops: CDR1 GTSNPN, CDR2 SVGIG (reference sequence). V dropped 4 bases and J dropped 3 bases, with 28 bases sitting between them. The CDR3 contains 18 residues. In DNA form, the CDR3 reads TGTGCCTGGAAATGGAAACATCCGGGACAGAGGACTAACTACGAGCAGTACTTC. Translated: CAWKWKHPGQRTNYEQYF.

The chain carries TRBV7-3 and TRBJ2-3; D unresolved. The germline CDR1 and CDR2 sequences are SGHTA and FQGTGA. With 3 bases removed from V and 4 bases from J, the gap between germline ends came to 11 bases. This CDR3 contains 14 residues. The CDR3, as DNA: TGTGCCAGCAGCTTCTCCCCCCGGGCAGATACGCAGTATTTT. This gives the protein CASSFSPRADTQYF.

The gene calls are TRBV7-8 and TRBJ2-1; TRBD2 agrees at 13 bases. V dropped 4 bases and J dropped 7; count of bases not matched to a gene: 7. This CDR3 contains 16 residues. Germline V lookup: CDR1 SGHVS, CDR2 FQNEAQ. The CDR3 DNA follows: TGTGCCAGCAGCTCTGAACTAGCGGGGGGGCCTAATGAGCAGTTCTTC. Amino acids: CASSSELAGGPNEQFF.

This chain connects TRBV27 to TRBJ1-2; no clear D. V dropped 6 bases and J dropped 0 bases, with 8 bases sitting between them. Looked up from germline, CDR1 is MNHEY and CDR2 is SMNVEV (reference sequence). This CDR3 region has 13 residues. The CDR3 region is CASSPKANYGYTF. CDR3 DNA: TGTGCCAGCAGCCCGAAAGCTAACTATGGCTACACCTTC.

CDR3 DNA: TGTGCCTGGGCCCACCGCGGGACAGGGGTTACCTACGAGCAGTACTTC. This codes for CAWAHRGTGVTYEQYF. J is TRBJ2-7 and V is TRBV30, with 10 bases matching TRBD1. The CDR3 is made up of 16 amino acids. The V and J ends lost 5 bases and 2 bases, in that order; junction bases with no gene match: 12. Per germline, CDR1 GTSNPN and CDR2 SVGIG (reference sequence).

The chain has TRBV4-1 and TRBJ2-7; a possible D gene is TRBD1 (6 bases). The CDR3 is 13 amino acids. The V and J ends lost 8 bases and 7 bases respectively, with 18 bases between them. Germline V CDR1 and CDR2: MGHRA, YSYEKL. Here the CDR3 DNA reads TGCGCCAGCCGAGGCATAGGGGGTGGTGAGCAGTACTTC. It is translated as CASRGIGGGEQYF.

This sequence joins TRBV27 and TRBJ2-7, with D uncertain. CDR3 size: 12 residues. Per the germline V gene, CDR1 is MNHEY and CDR2 is SMNVEV (reference sequence). V was cut by 9 bases and J by 0 bases, with 9 bases left in between. CDR3 region: CASKPFSYEQYF. The CDR3 nucleotides are TGTGCCAGTAAGCCATTCTCCTACGAGCAGTACTTC.

The chain employs TRBV7-9 and TRBJ1-5, with D unclear. Germline V gene sequence: CDR1 SEHNR, CDR2 FQNEAQ (reference sequence). This CDR3 has 12 amino acids. The germline V and J ends were trimmed by 1 base and 9 bases, with 7 bases remaining between them. The CDR3 protein is CASSLGDWPQHF. DNA for the CDR3: TGTGCCAGCAGCTTAGGAGATTGGCCCCAGCATTTT.

The genes are TRBV7-9 and TRBJ1-3; TRBD1 matches 7 bases. Germline V CDR1 and CDR2: SEHNR, FQNEAQ (reference sequence). V dropped 2 bases and J dropped 4; count of bases not matched to a gene: 5. The CDR3 runs to 15 residues. The CDR3 DNA is TGTGCCAGCAGCTTACAGGGGGGATGGGGAAACACCATATATTTT. Translation: CASSLQGGWGNTIYF.

V and J are TRBV7-9 and TRBJ1-1; D not resolved. The ends were cut back, 5 bases at V and 3 bases at J, with 7 bases in the middle. CDR3 length equals 12 residues. CDR1 and CDR2 (germline): SEHNR, FQNEAQ (reference sequence). CDR3 coding DNA: TGTGCCAGCAGCCACCCCTACACTGAAGCTTTCTTT. Protein product: CASSHPYTEAFF.

The rearrangement links TRBV9 to TRBJ1-2, with 7 positions matching TRBD1. After removal of 6 bases from V and 4 bases from J, the junction contained 3 bases not matched to a gene. The length of the CDR3 is 12 residues. Per germline, CDR1 SGDLS and CDR2 YYNGEE. For the CDR3, the DNA is TGTGCCAGCACCACAGGGGTCTATGGCTACACCTTC. It encodes CASTTGVYGYTF.

The V and J genes are TRBV28 and TRBJ2-4; 12 bases map to TRBD2. The CDR3 covers 15 residues. In germline, CDR1 is MDHEN, CDR2 SYDVKM. V dropped 6 bases and J dropped 7; count of bases not matched to a gene: 7. The CDR3 DNA follows: TGTGCCAGCAGCCTGGGAACTAGCGGGAGGAACATTCAGTACTTC. Protein sequence: CASSLGTSGRNIQYF. The variable domain in full, completed from reference TRBV28 and TRBJ2-4, reads DVKVTQSSRYLVKRTGEKVFLECVQDMDHENMFWYRQDPGLGLRLIYFSYDVKMKEKGDIPEGYSVSREKKERFSLILESASTNQTSMYLCASSLGTSGRNIQYFGAGTRLSVL.

This chain uses TRBV5-4 with TRBJ1-2; tentative D call: TRBD1 (5 bases). CDR1 SGHNT and CDR2 YYREEE come from the germline V gene (reference sequence). Trimming left V 0 bases short and J 0 bases short, with 12 bases between. The CDR3 loop spans 16 amino acids. CDR3 in amino acids: CASSLERGLANYGYTF. Written as DNA, the CDR3 is TGTGCCAGCAGCTTGGAGCGGGGGTTGGCTAACTATGGCTACACCTTC.

This clone has just one count. The chain recombines TRBV19 with TRBJ2-5; perhaps TRBD1 as D (6 bases). Trimming pared 10 bases from V and 3 bases from J, leaving 15 bases between. The CDR3 is 13 residues long. Germline V lookup: CDR1 LNHDA, CDR2 SQIVND (reference sequence). The CDR3 DNA is TGTGCCACCGGCCGGGACACTGAAGAGACCCAGTACTTC. Amino acid sequence: CATGRDTEETQYF.

The chain employs TRBV14 and TRBJ2-1; D not certain. CDR3 length equals 12 residues. Germline lookup yields CDR1 SGHDN and CDR2 FVKESK. With 0 bases removed from V and 10 bases from J, the gap between germline ends came to 7 bases. CDR3 amino acids: CASSQDPWEQFF. CDR3 DNA sequence: TGTGCCAGCAGCCAAGATCCCTGGGAGCAGTTCTTC.

The CDR3 sequence: CATLDRESYEQYF. CDR3 nucleotide sequence: TGTGCCACCCTAGACAGGGAATCCTACGAGCAGTACTTC. The rearrangement joins TRBV19 to TRBJ2-7; 7 bases match TRBD1. This CDR3 contains 13 residues. Germline V gene lookup returns CDR1 LNHDA and CDR2 SQIVND (reference sequence). With 10 bases clipped from V and 1 base from J, the junction kept 7 bases outside the gene matches. Complete variable domain (other parts from reference TRBV19 and TRBJ2-7): DGGITQSPKYLFRKEGQNVTLSCEQNLNHDAMYWYRQDPGQGLRLIYYSQIVNDFQKGDIAEGYSVSREKKESFPLTVTSAQKNPTAFYLCATLDRESYEQYFGPGTRLTVT.

The rearrangement joins TRBV5-4 to TRBJ2-5, with D uncertain. The CDR3 length is 16 residues. V lost 2 bases, J lost 1 base, and 15 bases lay in between. Per the germline V gene, CDR1 is SGHNT and CDR2 is YYREEE (reference sequence). CDR3 residues: CASSFSLMGTQETQYF. CDR3 bases: TGTGCCAGCAGCTTCAGTTTGATGGGTACCCAAGAGACCCAGTACTTC.